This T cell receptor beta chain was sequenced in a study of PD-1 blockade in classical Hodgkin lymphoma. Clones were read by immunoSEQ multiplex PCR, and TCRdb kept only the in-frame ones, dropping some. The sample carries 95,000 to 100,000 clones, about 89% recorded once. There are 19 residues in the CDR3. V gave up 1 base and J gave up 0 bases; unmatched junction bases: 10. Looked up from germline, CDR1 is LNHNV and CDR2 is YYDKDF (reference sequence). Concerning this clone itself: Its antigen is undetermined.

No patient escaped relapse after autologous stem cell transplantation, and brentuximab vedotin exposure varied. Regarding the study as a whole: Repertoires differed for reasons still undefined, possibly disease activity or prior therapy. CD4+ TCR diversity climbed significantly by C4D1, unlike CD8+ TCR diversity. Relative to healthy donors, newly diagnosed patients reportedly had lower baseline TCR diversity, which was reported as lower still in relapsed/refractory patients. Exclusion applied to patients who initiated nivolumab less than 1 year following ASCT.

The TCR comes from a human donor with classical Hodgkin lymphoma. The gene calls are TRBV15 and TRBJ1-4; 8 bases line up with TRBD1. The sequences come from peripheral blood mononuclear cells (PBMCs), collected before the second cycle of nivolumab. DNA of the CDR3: TGTGCCACCAGCAGAGCTGCACCCGCAGGGGGCCCAACTAATGAAAAACTGTTTTTT. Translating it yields CATSRAAPAGGPTNEKLFF.